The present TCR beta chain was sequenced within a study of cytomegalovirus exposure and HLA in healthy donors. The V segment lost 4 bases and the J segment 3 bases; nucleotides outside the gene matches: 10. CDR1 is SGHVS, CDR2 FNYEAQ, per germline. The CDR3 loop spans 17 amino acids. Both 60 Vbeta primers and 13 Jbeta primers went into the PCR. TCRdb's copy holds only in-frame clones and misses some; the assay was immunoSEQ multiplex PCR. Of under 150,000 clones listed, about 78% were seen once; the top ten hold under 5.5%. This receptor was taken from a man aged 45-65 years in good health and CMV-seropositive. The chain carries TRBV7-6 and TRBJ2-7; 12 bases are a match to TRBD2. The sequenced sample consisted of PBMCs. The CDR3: CASSSQTSGGLGYEQYF. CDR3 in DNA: TGTGCCAGCAGCTCCCAAACTAGCGGGGGGCTTGGCTACGAGCAGTACTTC.